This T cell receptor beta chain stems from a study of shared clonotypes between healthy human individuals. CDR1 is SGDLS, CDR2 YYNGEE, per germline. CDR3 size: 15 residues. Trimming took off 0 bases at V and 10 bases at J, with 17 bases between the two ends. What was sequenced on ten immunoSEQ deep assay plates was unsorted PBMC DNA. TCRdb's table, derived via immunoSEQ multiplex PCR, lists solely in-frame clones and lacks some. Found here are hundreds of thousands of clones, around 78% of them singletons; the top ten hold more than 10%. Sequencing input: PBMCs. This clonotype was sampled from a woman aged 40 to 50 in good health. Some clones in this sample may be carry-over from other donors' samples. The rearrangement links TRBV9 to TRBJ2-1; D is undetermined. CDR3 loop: CASSVGTNPPDEQFF. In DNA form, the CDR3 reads TGTGCCAGCAGCGTAGGTACTAACCCCCCAGACGAGCAGTTCTTC.